This T cell receptor beta chain was sequenced during a study of shared clonotypes between healthy human individuals. On this clone itself: Its target is not known.

Several immunoSEQ 96-well plates shared each subset's DNA, each plate a replicate. Sequencing used immunoSEQ multiplex PCR; TCRdb keeps in-frame clones, though not all of them. Among around 1,100,000 clones listed, 70% to 80% were seen once. Notes on the study in general: The naive CD4 repertoires of a handful of donors were compared, and around 5.1% of clonotypes were shared. In general, naive subsets displayed greater estimated richness than memory subsets did.

This CDR3 spans 14 amino acids. The germline V gene has CDR1 MDHEN and CDR2 SYDVKM. V was shortened by 5 bases and J by 9 bases, with 20 bases between the two germline ends. The sample was memory CD4+ T cells from PBMCs. Subset meaning: CD45RA-negative fraction. The clonotype was recovered from a man aged 18 to 35 in good health. Some clones in this sample may be carry-over from other donors' samples. The V and J genes are TRBV28 and TRBJ2-7, with no clear D. Written as DNA, the CDR3 is TGTGCCAGCAGTCCAGGCCTTCGAGTGGGCGGGCAGTACTTC. Its translation is CASSPGLRVGGQYF.